The clone carrying this T cell receptor (beta chain) has at least ten counts. What it binds is not known. This may arise from a read error, as a much more abundant clone is one base away. Patients were excluded because of uncontrolled infection, other autoimmune disease, pregnancy or lactation. The data were taken from a study of T cells in Graves' hyperthyroidism and ophthalmopathy. Study-wide results and limits: Researchers found most expanded thyroid clonotypes above 0.001 in blood as well. Separation of ophthalmopathy from stable hyperthyroidism was achieved by a 13 V-J model.

The investigators amplified TCR beta CDR3 regions from RNA transcripts. The HTBI set primed first-round TCR CDR3 RT-PCR. TCRdb reprocessed the multiplex PCR reads via MiXCR and lists one record per CDR3 protein. The sample yields about 350,000 distinct CDR3 sequences, 18% seen once. The germline V and J ends were trimmed by 7 bases and 3 bases, with 10 bases remaining between them. The germline CDR1 and CDR2 sequences are MNHEY and SVGEGT. The CDR3 contains 12 residues. This rearrangement joins TRBV6-2 or TRBV6-3 to TRBJ2-7, with D uncertain. The sequenced material came from blood. The receptor was isolated from a woman between 35 and 50 years old with Graves' ophthalmopathy. In DNA form, the CDR3 reads TGTGCCAGCATGTCCCCCGTCTACGAGCAGTACTTC. Its protein is CASMSPVYEQYF.